This is a list of T cell receptor beta chains from one sample in a study of T cells in Graves' hyperthyroidism and ophthalmopathy. From the multiplex PCR reads, TCRdb called clonotypes with MiXCR, one entry per CDR3 protein. Here the sample spans about 58,000 distinct CDR3 sequences, about 49% being singletons. The sample comprised blood. These TCRs come from a woman between 25 and 40 years old with Graves' ophthalmopathy. CDR3s include the opening cysteine and the closing phenylalanine or tryptophan. The order of the fields is J gene, V gene, D gene, clone size, CDR3 protein, CDR3 DNA. The D gene is left open where the match is weak. The size of a clone is reported for some rows only, either as once, few or many, or as a class for expanded clones.

TRBJ1-1,TRBV12-3/TRBV12-4,TRBD1,-,CASTLGTGGMISEAFF,TGTGCCAGCACTTTGGGGACAGGCGGCATGATCTCTGAAGCTTTCTTT
TRBJ2-3,TRBV20-1,-,many,CSAEERDTQYF,TGCAGTGCTGAGGAACGGGATACGCAGTATTTT
TRBJ2-3,TRBV5-1,-,-,CASSPGRGDTQYF,TGCGCCAGCAGCCCCGGACGGGGGGATACGCAGTATTTT
TRBJ1-1,TRBV27,-,-,CASSLSLSRRAFF,TGTGCCAGCAGTTTATCTTTGAGCCGGCGGGCTTTCTTT
TRBJ2-7,TRBV19,TRBD1,many,CASSTLGTASYEQYF,TGTGCCAGTAGTACACTCGGGACAGCATCCTACGAGCAGTACTTC
TRBJ2-5,TRBV7-9,TRBD2,many,CASSATSVPIWETQYF,TGTGCCAGCAGCGCCACTAGCGTCCCTATTTGGGAGACCCAGTACTTC
TRBJ2-7,TRBV5-1,TRBD2,many,CASSLDPGLALSGYF,TGCGCCAGCAGCTTGGACCCGGGACTAGCCTTGTCAGGGTACTTC
TRBJ1-2,TRBV6-5,-,many,CASSPSGGATYGYTF,TGTGCCAGCAGCCCGTCTGGAGGGGCCACGTATGGCTACACCTTC
TRBJ1-4,TRBV10-3,TRBD1,many,CAISPGGEKLFF,TGTGCCATCAGTCCAGGGGGCGAAAAACTGTTTTTT
TRBJ2-1,TRBV7-3,-,once,CASRPTGYNEQFF,TGTGCCAGCAGGCCGACGGGGTACAATGAGCAGTTCTTC
TRBJ2-6,TRBV9,-,many,CASSVLPKSGANVLTF,TGTGCCAGCAGCGTACTTCCGAAATCTGGGGCCAACGTCCTGACTTTC
TRBJ1-5,TRBV6-1,TRBD1,many,CASSEPRTGSNQPQHF,TGTGCCAGCAGTGAACCAAGGACAGGTAGCAATCAGCCCCAGCATTTT
TRBJ2-5,TRBV6-2/TRBV6-3,-,many,CASSSGDASETQYF,TGTGCCAGCAGTTCCGGGGACGCTTCGGAGACCCAGTACTTC
TRBJ2-7,TRBV5-4,-,many,CASSRGTQGVYEQYF,TGTGCCAGCAGCCGGGGGACACAGGGTGTCTACGAGCAGTACTTC
TRBJ2-5,TRBV29-1,TRBD1,-,CSVDLTGEETQYF,TGCAGCGTGGATCTAACAGGGGAAGAGACCCAGTACTTC
TRBJ1-1,TRBV24-1,TRBD1,many,CATRAGGLDTEAFF,TGTGCCACCCGAGCAGGGGGCTTGGACACTGAAGCTTTCTTT
TRBJ1-2,TRBV7-9,-,-,CASSLLQGSGGYTF,TGTGCCAGCAGCTTACTTCAGGGATCGGGCGGCTACACCTTC
TRBJ2-2,TRBV29-1,-,many,CSVVDTNTGELFF,TGCAGCGTTGTTGACACGAACACCGGGGAGCTGTTTTTT
TRBJ2-2,TRBV13,TRBD1,-,CASSRQGSTGELFF,TGTGCCAGCAGCCGACAGGGATCGACCGGGGAGCTGTTTTTT
TRBJ2-7,TRBV12-3/TRBV12-4,TRBD1,many,CASSFGTGGLSAYEQYF,TGTGCCAGCAGTTTTGGGACAGGGGGCCTAAGCGCCTACGAGCAGTACTTC
TRBJ2-7,TRBV7-8,-,-,CASSLTGVEQYF,TGTGCCAGCAGCTTAACGGGAGTGGAGCAGTACTTC
TRBJ1-2,TRBV5-8,-,many,CASSAVPNYGYTF,TGTGCCAGCAGCGCCGTCCCGAACTATGGCTACACCTTC
TRBJ2-2,TRBV19,TRBD2,-,CASSIAGLAGYSGELFF,TGTGCCAGTAGTATCGCGGGATTAGCGGGTTACTCCGGGGAGCTGTTTTTT
TRBJ1-5,TRBV11-3,-,many,CASRLGGRVGFNQPQHF,TGTGCCAGCAGATTAGGTGGCAGGGTGGGATTCAATCAGCCCCAGCATTTT
TRBJ2-4,TRBV28,-,few,CASSSMAASNIQYF,TGTGCCAGCAGTTCGATGGCAGCGAGTAACATTCAGTACTTC
TRBJ1-5,TRBV30,-,few,CAWSQGKNQPQHF,TGTGCCTGGAGTCAAGGGAAGAATCAGCCCCAGCATTTT
TRBJ1-6,TRBV7-2,-,few,CASSLGGGGSPLHF,TGTGCCAGCAGCTTAGGAGGCGGCGGGTCACCCCTCCACTTT
TRBJ2-1,TRBV19,TRBD1,many,CASSSDRGEWQFF,TGTGCCAGTAGTTCGGACAGGGGGGAGTGGCAGTTCTTC